This T cell receptor (beta chain) was recorded in a study of T cells in Graves' hyperthyroidism and ophthalmopathy. Extraction of PBMCs used more than 8.5 ml of fresh peripheral blood. This clonotype was counted at least ten times. RNA transcripts served as the template for amplifying TCR beta CDR3 regions. TCR CDR3 regions were first amplified by RT-PCR with HTBI primers. TCRdb fed the multiplex PCR reads into MiXCR, producing one record per CDR3 protein. Here the sample spans roughly 250,000 distinct CDR3 sequences, approximately 15% being singletons. The CDR3 runs to 15 residues. Germline CDR1 is SGDLS and CDR2 is YYNGEE. V gave up 3 bases and J gave up 6 bases; unmatched junction bases: 7.

The sequenced sample was blood. This TCR derives from a woman aged 40 to 49 with Graves' hyperthyroidism that later progressed to Graves' ophthalmopathy. The gene calls are TRBV9 and TRBJ2-1, with TRBD2 matching over 9 bases. The CDR3 nucleotides are TGTGCCAGCAGCGCCTCCGGGACTAGCCGCAATGAGCAGTTCTTC. Its translation is CASSASGTSRNEQFF.